This T cell receptor beta chain stems from a study of T cells in narcolepsy. Looking at the study overall: Donors had narcolepsy type 1 or type 2, or were healthy controls.

On this clone itself: Its antigen is not known.

Findings and caveats of the study: Same-patient CSF and blood CD4+ T cell clonotypes included HCRT-specific and TRIB2-specific autoreactive ones. No autoreactive T cell clone sequences appeared in some memory CD4+ repertoires.

Some clones are missing from TCRdb's copy, which holds only in-frame ones; the method was immunoSEQ multiplex PCR. The sample lists 30,000 to 35,000 clones; around 90% were seen once. The V gene lost 4 bases and the J gene lost 5 bases, with 8 bases spanning the gap. The CDR3 is 12 amino acids. Per the germline V gene, CDR1 is SNHLY and CDR2 is FYNNEI. The V and J genes are TRBV2 and TRBJ1-2, with D unclear. This receptor was obtained from a human donor with narcolepsy. The sample taken for sequencing was CD45RA- memory CD4+ T cells from PBMCs. DNA for the CDR3: TGTGCCAGCAGTGTCGCTCCTTATGGCTACACCTTC. It codes for CASSVAPYGYTF. The variable domain in full, with the rest retrieved from reference TRBV2 and TRBJ1-2, is EPEVTQTPSHQVTQMGQEVILRCVPISNHLYFYWYRQILGQKVEFLVSFYNNEISEKSEIFDDQFSVERPDGSNFTLKIRSTKLEDSAMYFCASSVAPYGYTFGSGTRLTVV.